This T cell receptor (beta chain) was recorded in a study of T cell responses to AZD1222 COVID-19 vaccine. Overall study findings and caveats: Clonal diversity was possibly underestimated; the donors were predominantly white British and more often female. Compared with day 0, the breadth and depth of the Spike-specific TCR repertoire rose significantly after two doses of AZD1222.

V lost 6 bases and J lost 5; bases outside the gene matches: 4. Germline V gene data show CDR1 as KGHSH and CDR2 as LQKENI. The CDR3 loop spans 14 amino acids. Using immunoSEQ multiplex PCR, the repertoire was profiled, and TCRdb retains in-frame clones only, with some absent. The table shows 75,000 to 95,000 clones, with 92% occurring only once. In the case of this clone: Its antigen is as yet unknown.

The chain is built from TRBV18 and TRBJ2-1; TRBD1 matches at 10 bases. This TCR was sampled from an adult in good health. The sample was peripheral blood, taken on day 0 of MenACWY control vaccination. DNA of the CDR3: TGTGCCAGCTCGGGACAGGGGATGAACAATGAGCAGTTCTTC. Translating gives CASSGQGMNNEQFF.